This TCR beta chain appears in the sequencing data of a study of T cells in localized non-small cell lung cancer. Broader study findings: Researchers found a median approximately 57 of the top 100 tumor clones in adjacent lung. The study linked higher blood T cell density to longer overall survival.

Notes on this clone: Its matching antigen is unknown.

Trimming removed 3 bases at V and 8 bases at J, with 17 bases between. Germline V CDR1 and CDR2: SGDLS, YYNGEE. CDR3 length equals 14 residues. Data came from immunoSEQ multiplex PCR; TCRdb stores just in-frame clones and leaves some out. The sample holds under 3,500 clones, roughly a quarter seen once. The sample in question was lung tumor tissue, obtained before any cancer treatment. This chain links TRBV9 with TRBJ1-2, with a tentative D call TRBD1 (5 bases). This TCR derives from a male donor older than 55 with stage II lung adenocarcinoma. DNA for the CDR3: TGTGCCAGCAGCGGTCTGGGCCCGGGGGGAGGCTACACCTTC. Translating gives CASSGLGPGGGYTF.